This T cell receptor (beta chain) was profiled in a study of blood T cell repertoires in COVID-19. About the research overall: Sample material is recorded as cDNA or gDNA derived from T cells, B-cell-depleted T cells, or PBMCs.

The CDR3 is made up of 14 amino acids. Germline lookup yields CDR1 SGDLS and CDR2 YYNGEE. V shed 4 bases and J 3 bases; nucleotides not matched to a gene: 4. Clones were read by immunoSEQ multiplex PCR, and TCRdb kept only the in-frame ones, dropping some. Here the sample spans around 76,000 clones, roughly four fifths being singletons. This clone was seen a single time. This TCR was sampled from a woman aged 80 or over with active or convalescent COVID-19. Material: peripheral blood. The V and J genes are TRBV9 and TRBJ1-3; the match to TRBD1 covers 7 bases. The CDR3 region is CASSPDRVGNTIYF. The CDR3 DNA follows: TGTGCCAGCAGCCCCGACAGGGTTGGAAACACCATATATTTT. Variable domain in full (rest from reference TRBV9 and TRBJ1-3): DSGVTQTPKHLITATGQRVTLRCSPRSGDLSVYWYQQSLDQGLQFLIQYYNGEERAKGNILERFSAQQFPDLHSELNLSSLELGDSALYFCASSPDRVGNTIYFGEGSWLTVV.